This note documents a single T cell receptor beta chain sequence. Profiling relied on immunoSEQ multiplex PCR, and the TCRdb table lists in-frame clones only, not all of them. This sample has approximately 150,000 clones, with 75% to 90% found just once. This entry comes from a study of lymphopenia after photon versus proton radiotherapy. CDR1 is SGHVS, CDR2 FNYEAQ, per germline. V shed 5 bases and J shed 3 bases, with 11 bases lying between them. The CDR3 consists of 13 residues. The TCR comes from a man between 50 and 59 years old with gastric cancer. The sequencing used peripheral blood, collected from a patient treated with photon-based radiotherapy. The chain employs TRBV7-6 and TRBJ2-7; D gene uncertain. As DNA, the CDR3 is TGTGCCAGCAGCCCACGGGCCGGCTACGAGCAGTACTTC. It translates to CASSPRAGYEQYF. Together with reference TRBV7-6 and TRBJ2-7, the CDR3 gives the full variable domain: GAGVSQSPRYKVTKRGQDVALRCDPISGHVSLYWYRQALGQGPEFLTYFNYEAQQDKSGLPNDRFSAERPEGSISTLTIQRTEQRDSAMYRCASSPRAGYEQYFGPGTRLTVT.